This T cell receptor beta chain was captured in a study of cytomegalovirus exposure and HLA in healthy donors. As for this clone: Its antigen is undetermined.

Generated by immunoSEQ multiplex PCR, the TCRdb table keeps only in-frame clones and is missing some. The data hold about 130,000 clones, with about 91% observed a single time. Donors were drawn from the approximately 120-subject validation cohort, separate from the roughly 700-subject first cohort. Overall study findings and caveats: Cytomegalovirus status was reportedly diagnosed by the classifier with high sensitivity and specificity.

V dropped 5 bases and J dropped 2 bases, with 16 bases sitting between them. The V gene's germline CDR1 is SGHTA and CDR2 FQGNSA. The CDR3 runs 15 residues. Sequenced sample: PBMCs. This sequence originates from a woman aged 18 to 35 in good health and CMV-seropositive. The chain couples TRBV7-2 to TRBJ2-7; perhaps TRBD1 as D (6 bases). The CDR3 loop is CASSDRDTLTYEQYF. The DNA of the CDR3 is TGTGCCAGCAGCGACCGGGACACCCTGACCTACGAGCAGTACTTC. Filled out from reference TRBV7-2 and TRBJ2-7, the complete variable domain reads GAGVSQSPSNKVTEKGKDVELRCDPISGHTALYWYRQSLGQGLEFLIYFQGNSAPDKSGLPSDRFSAERTGGSVSTLTIQRTQQEDSAVYLCASSDRDTLTYEQYFGPGTRLTVT.